This T cell receptor (beta chain) was sequenced during a study of T cells after yellow fever vaccination. The sample holds many counts of this clonotype. TCRdb processed the 5' RACE reads anew with MiXCR; each CDR3 protein has one entry. The table shows fewer than 400,000 distinct CDR3 sequences, with approximately 5.7% occurring only once. The specimen was PBMCs, collected 5 days after the yellow fever booster vaccination. The sequence was obtained from a man aged 25-40 years who received the YFV17D yellow fever vaccine.

This CDR3 reads CATSDLPPAGRSGANVLTF. Written as DNA, the CDR3 is TGTGCCACCAGTGATTTGCCTCCAGCGGGCCGCTCTGGGGCCAACGTCCTGACTTTC. The chain combines TRBV24-1 with TRBJ2-6; tentatively, D is TRBD2 (6 bases). The germline V and J ends were trimmed by 0 bases and 0 bases, with 14 bases remaining between them. Germline V gene lookup returns CDR1 KGHDR and CDR2 SFDVKD. The CDR3 has 19 residues.